This T cell receptor beta chain was documented in a study of identical twins. Findings of the study overall: In zero-insertion analyses, partial confounding could arise from invariant MAIT and iNKT cells. Carriage of fewer insertions was seen in abundant cord blood beta clonotypes, whereas memory repertoires showed none.

The CDR3 consists of 14 residues. Germline assignment: CDR1 SGHDT and CDR2 YYEEEE. V was pared by 3 bases and J by 1 base, with 5 bases between. Remarks on this clonotype: Its antigen is unknown.

Unique molecular identifiers were present on the cDNA, which also gained a universal primer site by template switching. From the 5' RACE reads, TCRdb called clonotypes with MiXCR, one entry per CDR3 protein. The top ten clones hold around 9% of a sample with roughly 250,000 distinct CDR3 sequences, more than 13% of them seen once. The sequenced sample was memory (CD45RO+) T cells sorted from blood. The genes are TRBV5-6 and TRBJ2-6; D gene uncertain. This TCR was recovered from a woman aged 18-30 years in good health. The CDR3 protein is CASSSKSGANVLTF. In nucleotides, the CDR3 is TGTGCCAGCAGCTCTAAATCTGGGGCCAACGTCCTGACTTTC.